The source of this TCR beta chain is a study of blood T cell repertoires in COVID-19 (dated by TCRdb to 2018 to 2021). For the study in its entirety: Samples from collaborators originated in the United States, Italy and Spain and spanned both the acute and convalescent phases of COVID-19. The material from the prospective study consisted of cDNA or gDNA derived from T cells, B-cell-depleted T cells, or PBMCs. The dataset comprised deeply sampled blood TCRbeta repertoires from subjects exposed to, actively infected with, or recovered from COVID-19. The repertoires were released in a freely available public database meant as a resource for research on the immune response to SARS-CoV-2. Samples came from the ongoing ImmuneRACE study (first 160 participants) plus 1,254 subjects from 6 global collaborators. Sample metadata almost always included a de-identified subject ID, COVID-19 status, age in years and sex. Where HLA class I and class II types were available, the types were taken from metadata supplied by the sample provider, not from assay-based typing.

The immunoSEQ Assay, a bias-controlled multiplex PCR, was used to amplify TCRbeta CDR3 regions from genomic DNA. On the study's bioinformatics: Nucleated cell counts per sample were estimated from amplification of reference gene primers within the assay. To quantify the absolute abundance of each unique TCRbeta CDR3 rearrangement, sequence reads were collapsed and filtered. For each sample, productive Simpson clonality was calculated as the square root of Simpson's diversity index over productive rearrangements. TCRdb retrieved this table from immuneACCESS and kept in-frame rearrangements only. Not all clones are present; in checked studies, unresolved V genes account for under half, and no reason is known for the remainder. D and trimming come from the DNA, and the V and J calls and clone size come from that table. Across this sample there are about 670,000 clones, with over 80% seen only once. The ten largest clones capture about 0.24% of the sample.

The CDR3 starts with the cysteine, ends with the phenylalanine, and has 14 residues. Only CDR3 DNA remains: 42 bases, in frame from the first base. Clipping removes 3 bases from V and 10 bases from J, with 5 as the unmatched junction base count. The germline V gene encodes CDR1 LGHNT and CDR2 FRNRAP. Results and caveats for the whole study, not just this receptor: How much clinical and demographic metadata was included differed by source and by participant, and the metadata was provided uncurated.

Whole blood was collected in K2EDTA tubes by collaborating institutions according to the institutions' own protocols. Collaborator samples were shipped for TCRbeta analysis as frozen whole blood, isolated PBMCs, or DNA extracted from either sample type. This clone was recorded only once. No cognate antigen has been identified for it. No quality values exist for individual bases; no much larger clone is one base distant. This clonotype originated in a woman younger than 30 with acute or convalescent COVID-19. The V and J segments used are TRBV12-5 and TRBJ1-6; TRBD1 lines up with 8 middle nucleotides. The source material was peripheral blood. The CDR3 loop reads CASGFRTGRSPLHF. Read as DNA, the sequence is TGTGCTAGTGGTTTCCGGACAGGGCGGTCACCCCTCCACTTT.